Below, 5 T cell receptor beta chains from the same sample are listed, as sequenced in a study of CD8+ T cells in alopecia areata. The study team obtained lesional scalp punch biopsies and peripheral blood from alopecia areata patients. RNA extraction and reverse transcription yielded cDNA as sequencing template. Assay: immunoSEQ multiplex PCR; the TCRdb copy retains only in-frame clones and omits some. The sample includes roughly 20,000 clones, approximately 70% of them seen just once. Sequencing was performed on skin, taken at week 0. The source of these receptors is a human donor with alopecia areata.

This chain's CDR3 is CAWSFGGNTEAFF. The CDR3 DNA is TGTGCCTGGAGTTTCGGGGGGAACACTGAAGCTTTCTTT. This chain connects TRBV30 to TRBJ1-1; D is possibly TRBD1 (5 bases). Germline CDR1 is GTSNPN and CDR2 is SVGIG (reference sequence). Trimming cost V 2 bases and J 1 base, with 8 bases left between them. The CDR3 extends over 13 amino acids.

The chain couples TRBV6-6 to TRBJ2-3; D uncertain. The CDR3 is 12 amino acids. CDR1 is MNHNY, CDR2 SVGAGI, per germline (reference sequence). The ends were cut back, 2 bases at V and 3 bases at J, with 3 bases in the middle. Written as DNA, the CDR3 is TGTGCCAGCAGTTACGGGACAGATACGCAGTATTTT. Protein product: CASSYGTDTQYF.

The V and J genes are TRBV2 and TRBJ2-7; tentatively, D is TRBD1 (6 bases). Deletions cut 5 bases from V and 2 bases from J, with 10 bases between. Germline V lookup: CDR1 SNHLY, CDR2 FYNNEI. The CDR3 extends over 13 amino acids. The CDR3 is CASSWTDPYEQYF. For the CDR3, the DNA is TGTGCCAGCAGTTGGACAGACCCCTACGAGCAGTACTTC.

V usage is TRBV6-5 and J usage is TRBJ2-4; TRBD2 is a possible D gene (5 bases). The V and J ends lost 5 bases and 9 bases respectively, with 17 bases between them. Germline V gene lookup returns CDR1 MNHEY and CDR2 SVGAGI. This CDR3 has 14 amino acids. This CDR3 is CASSGSGVVGIQYF. The CDR3 coding sequence is TGTGCCAGCAGTGGGAGTGGGGTTGTGGGCATTCAGTACTTC.

The rearrangement joins TRBV9 to TRBJ1-3; weak D call: TRBD1 (5 bases). Germline lookup yields CDR1 SGDLS and CDR2 YYNGEE. Trimming took 0 bases from V and 1 from J, leaving 5 bases between them. The CDR3 spans 14 residues. CDR3 in amino acids: CASSVAGSGNTIYF. The CDR3 DNA is TGTGCCAGCAGCGTAGCAGGGTCTGGAAACACCATATATTTT. The entire variable domain, with the rest obtained from reference TRBV9 and TRBJ1-3, is as follows: DSGVTQTPKHLITATGQRVTLRCSPRSGDLSVYWYQQSLDQGLQFLIQYYNGEERAKGNILERFSAQQFPDLHSELNLSSLELGDSALYFCASSVAGSGNTIYFGEGSWLTVV.